This TCR beta chain appears in the sequencing data of a study of T cell repertoires in cytomegalovirus infection. Study-wide points: Cumulated frequencies of public TCR beta families served to identify carriers of CMV plus the relevant HLA.

Germline assignment: CDR1 SGHAT and CDR2 FQNNGV. Trimming removed 4 bases from V and 2 bases from J, with 18 bases in between. This CDR3 region has 17 residues. This clonotype was seen a few times. What it recognizes is unknown. TCRdb itself ran the reads through MiXCR, one entry per CDR3 protein. The profile shows 450,000 to 600,000 distinct CDR3 sequences, approximately 10% of them singletons. This receptor was taken from a human donor in good health (CMV status not recorded). Some clones in this sample may be carry-over from other donors' samples. The source material was PBMCs. This chain connects TRBV11-2 to TRBJ1-3, with TRBD1 as a possible D gene (5 bases). In nucleotides, the CDR3 is TGTGCCAGCAGCTCTATCATGGGGAGGGGCGCTGGAAACACCATATATTTT. Its protein product is CASSSIMGRGAGNTIYF.